This T cell receptor (beta chain) was documented in a study of blood T cell repertoires in COVID-19. This table comes from immunoSEQ multiplex PCR, and its TCRdb copy is limited to in-frame clones, with some not included. In the table there are around 80,000 clones, about three quarters of which are singletons. The CDR3 runs 14 residues. J lost 7 bases, V lost 1 base, and 7 bases had no gene match. Germline V gene sequence: CDR1 SGHRS, CDR2 YFSETQ. This sequence was found in a man aged 45 to 65 with active or convalescent COVID-19. The rearrangement uses TRBV5-1 and TRBJ2-7; TRBD1 matches at 8 bases. Sequenced material: peripheral blood. DNA of the CDR3: TGCGCCAGCAGCTTGACAGGGGGGTCTGGGGAGCAGTACTTC. It codes for CASSLTGGSGEQYF.